The rows below give T cell receptor beta chains drawn from one sample of a study of CD8+CD57+ T cells in acquired aplastic anemia. TCRdb used MiXCR to reprocess the reads, holding one entry per CDR3 protein. Among approximately 190,000 distinct CDR3 sequences listed, 48% were seen once. The sequenced material came from sorted CD4+, CD8+, or CD8+CD57+ T cells (not recorded which) from PBMCs. The origin of the receptors is a human donor with aplastic anemia. Each CDR3 is given with its conserved first and last residue. A D gene is named only where the DNA matches it firmly. Only part of the rows carry a size: once, few, many, or a class if the clone is expanded.

j_call d_call v_call cdr3_length clone_size cdr3_aa cdr3_nt
TRBJ2-7 . TRBV19 13 once CASSGGNQNEQYF TGTGCCAGTAGCGGGGGCAACCAGAACGAGCAGTACTTC
TRBJ1-1 . TRBV20-1 13 . CSATTALNTEAFF TGCAGTGCAACGACAGCTCTGAACACTGAAGCTTTCTTT
TRBJ1-5 . TRBV14 14 many CASSPPGSNQPQHF TGTGCCAGCAGCCCCCCTGGTAGCAATCAGCCCCAGCATTTT
TRBJ2-2 TRBD1 TRBV20-1 14 many CSAREGTVPGELFF TGCAGTGCTAGAGAGGGGACAGTCCCCGGGGAGCTGTTTTTT
TRBJ1-1 TRBD1 TRBV19 13 few CASSPQTGGEAFF TGTGCCAGTAGTCCCCAGACAGGGGGGGAAGCTTTCTTT
TRBJ2-2 . TRBV7-3 17 many CASSLGLTSANTGELFF TGTGCCAGCAGCTTAGGCCTAACTTCCGCGAACACCGGGGAGCTGTTTTTT
TRBJ2-5 TRBD1 TRBV24-1 17 . CATSDSTPGQGQETQHF TGTGCCACCAGTGATTCAACCCCGGGACAGGGGCAAGAGACCCAGCACTTC
TRBJ2-7 . TRBV29-1 12 . CSVVGDLDEQYF TGCAGCGTTGTGGGGGACTTAGACGAGCAGTACTTC
TRBJ2-6 . TRBV20-1 13 many CSAGESGANVLTF TGCAGTGCTGGAGAATCTGGGGCCAACGTCCTGACTTTC
TRBJ2-7 TRBD2 TRBV15 16 few CATSSSGGGRSYEQYF TGTGCCACCAGCAGTAGCGGGGGCGGTCGCTCCTACGAGCAGTACTTC
TRBJ2-3 TRBD2 TRBV2 13 . CANSGGGTDTQYF TGTGCCAACAGTGGGGGGGGAACAGATACGCAGTATTTT
TRBJ1-1 TRBD1 TRBV12-3/TRBV12-4 14 many CASMRTGGNTEAFF TGTGCCAGCATGAGGACAGGTGGGAACACTGAAGCTTTCTTT
TRBJ1-1 TRBD1 TRBV19 20 many CASSNSPRARGRPANTEAFF TGTGCCAGTAGTAACTCCCCGAGGGCAAGGGGGCGGCCAGCGAACACTGAAGCTTTCTTT
TRBJ2-7 TRBD1 TRBV2 11 few CASRSGGEQYF TGTGCCAGCAGGTCAGGGGGTGAGCAGTACTTC
TRBJ1-2 TRBD1 TRBV19 13 . CALKRTGDYGYTF TGTGCCCTAAAACGGACAGGGGACTATGGCTACACCTTC
TRBJ2-7 TRBD2 TRBV29-1 14 . CSTKRGTSLYEQYF TGCAGCACTAAGAGAGGGACTAGCCTCTACGAGCAGTACTTC
TRBJ2-7 . TRBV20-1 13 . CSACGLSSYEQYF TGCAGTGCTTGTGGACTCAGCTCCTACGAGCAGTACTTC
TRBJ2-2 . TRBV10-1 14 many CARITALSAGELFF TGCGCCAGAATAACGGCCCTAAGCGCCGGGGAGCTGTTTTTT
TRBJ2-7 TRBD1 TRBV10-3 16 . CAISESGQGVAYEQYF TGTGCCATCAGTGAGTCGGGACAGGGGGTCGCCTACGAGCAGTACTTC
TRBJ1-1 . TRBV7-9 12 few CASRLEGAEAFF TGTGCCAGCAGGTTAGAGGGCGCTGAAGCTTTCTTT
TRBJ2-7 TRBD1 TRBV2 15 . CASSAEGDRAYEQYF TGTGCCAGCAGTGCGGAAGGGGACAGAGCCTACGAGCAGTACTTC
TRBJ1-1 . TRBV12-3/TRBV12-4 14 many CASSLEQPNTEAFF TGTGCCAGCAGTTTAGAGCAGCCGAACACTGAAGCTTTCTTT
TRBJ2-6 . TRBV2 15 . CASRVRGGGANVLTF TGTGCCAGCAGAGTCAGGGGCGGTGGGGCCAACGTCCTGACTTTC
TRBJ2-7 . TRBV2 13 few CACGTALSYEQYF TGTGCCTGCGGGACAGCCCTCTCCTACGAGCAGTACTTC
TRBJ2-3 . TRBV20-1 13 . CSNTGERTDTQYF TGCAGCAATACGGGGGAACGGACAGATACGCAGTATTTT
TRBJ2-5 . TRBV9 12 many CASSFRGETQYF TGTGCCAGCAGCTTCCGGGGTGAGACCCAGTACTTC
TRBJ2-3 . TRBV6-5 12 . CASSSLVGTQYF TGTGCCAGCAGTTCCCTCGTAGGTACGCAGTATTTT
TRBJ1-1 . TRBV5-1 14 . CASSLERVDTEAFF TGCGCCAGCAGCTTGGAGAGGGTGGACACTGAAGCTTTCTTT
TRBJ2-7 TRBD2 TRBV20-1 15 many CSAHQAGTSVYEQYF TGCAGTGCCCACCAAGCCGGGACTAGTGTCTACGAGCAGTACTTC
TRBJ2-3 . TRBV30 13 . CAWSRGTADTQYF TGTGCCTGGAGTAGAGGGACCGCAGATACGCAGTATTTT
TRBJ2-3 TRBD2 TRBV24-1 17 . CATSATTGGSSTDTQYF TGTGCCACCAGTGCTACTACGGGGGGGTCTAGCACAGATACGCAGTATTTT
TRBJ1-2 . TRBV6-6 13 many CASSYEVNYGYTF TGTGCCAGCAGTTACGAGGTTAACTATGGCTACACCTTC
TRBJ1-1 . TRBV7-2 11 . CASSLTGQAFF TGTGCCAGCAGCCTGACAGGACAAGCTTTCTTT
TRBJ1-6 . TRBV2 15 few CASRPGLENNSPLHF TGTGCCAGCAGGCCAGGGCTTGAGAATAATTCACCCCTCCACTTT
TRBJ2-5 . TRBV15 14 few CATSRGSYQETQYF TGTGCCACCAGCAGAGGTTCATACCAAGAGACCCAGTACTTC
TRBJ1-4 . TRBV20-1 14 . CSHSGGLTNGRLFF TGCAGCCACAGTGGGGGCTTAACTAATGGAAGACTGTTTTTT